The 30 T cell receptor beta chains given below trace back to one sample, sequenced in a study of Ad26.COV2.S vaccination and SARS-CoV-2 variants. Assay used: immunoSEQ multiplex PCR; TCRdb lists only in-frame clones, some missing. The table lists fewer than 400,000 clones, about 82% of them singletons. Stated treatment: some 20 received Ad26.COV2.S at low or high dose, single or two shots; 5 received placebo; per-sample allocation not given. After the first vaccine or placebo injection, samples were drawn on day 63. Sequencing used peripheral blood, obtained in a trial of Ad26.COV2.S vaccine versus placebo. The receptors were gathered from a person between 18 and 65 years old who received the Ad26.COV2.S COVID-19 vaccine or a placebo.

This sequence joins TRBV6-1 and TRBJ2-3; maybe TRBD2 (6 bases). Germline-derived CDR1 and CDR2 are MNHNS and SASEGT. The CDR3 consists of 15 residues. V lost 2 bases and J lost 1, with 10 bases in between. CDR3 protein: CASSERGFGTDTQYF. CDR3 nucleotide sequence: TGTGCCAGCAGTGAACGGGGGTTCGGCACAGATACGCAGTATTTT.

The V and J genes are TRBV20-1 and TRBJ1-2; the match to TRBD1 covers 8 bases. This CDR3 is 13 amino acids long. Germline values: CDR1 DFQATT, CDR2 SNEGSKA (reference sequence). V trimming: 3 bases; J trimming: 4 bases; junction bases outside the gene matches: 4. For the CDR3, the DNA is TGCAGTGCTAGTCAGGGGGCCAGCTATGGCTACACCTTC. Translated, it gives CSASQGASYGYTF.

CDR3 DNA: TGCGCCAGCAGCTTACCAGCGGGGGGCACAGATACGCAGTATTTT. It codes for CASSLPAGGTDTQYF. The chain uses TRBV5-1 and TRBJ2-3; 8 bases align to TRBD2. Germline V gives CDR1 SGHRS, CDR2 YFSETQ. The V gene end was trimmed by 2 bases and the J gene end by 1 base; junction bases not matched to a gene: 3. This CDR3 contains 15 residues.

This sequence joins TRBV28 and TRBJ2-3, with 12 nucleotides matching TRBD1. V was pared by 4 bases and J by 4 bases, with 6 bases of the junction left unmatched. Germline CDR1 reads MDHEN; CDR2 reads SYDVKM. The CDR3 runs to 16 residues. The CDR3, as DNA: TGTGCCAGCAGTTCTCCGGGACAGGGGGCTTCAGATACGCAGTATTTT. As protein: CASSSPGQGASDTQYF. The whole variable domain, filled in from reference TRBV28 and TRBJ2-3, reads DVKVTQSSRYLVKRTGEKVFLECVQDMDHENMFWYRQDPGLGLRLIYFSYDVKMKEKGDIPEGYSVSREKKERFSLILESASTNQTSMYLCASSSPGQGASDTQYFGPGTRLTVL.

This clone appeared a single time. The chain has TRBV5-1 and TRBJ1-4; D is perhaps TRBD1 (6 bases). Germline CDR1 and CDR2: SGHRS and YFSETQ. The CDR3 has 16 residues. The V end lost 5 bases, the J end lost 2 bases, and 16 bases lay between the germline ends. CDR3 bases: TGCGCCAGCAGTCACCAGGGGAGCGGGACTAATGAAAAACTGTTTTTT. Residues: CASSHQGSGTNEKLFF.

This clone appeared a single time. The genes are TRBV3-1 (or the pseudogene TRBV3-2) and TRBJ2-7; D is tentatively TRBD1 or TRBD2 (5 bases each). Trimming cost V 4 bases and J 2 bases, with 18 bases left between them. Germline CDR1 reads LGHDT; CDR2 reads YNNKEL (reference sequence). CDR3 length: 16 amino acids. CDR3 sequence reads: CASSRTTGTRPYEQYF. CDR3 bases: TGTGCCAGCAGCCGGACCACCGGGACGAGACCCTACGAGCAGTACTTC.

V gene TRBV14 combines with J gene TRBJ2-7, with 9 bases lining up with TRBD1. This CDR3 comprises 16 residues. J lost 5 bases, V lost 1 base, and 9 bases had no gene match. Germline loops: CDR1 SGHDN, CDR2 FVKESK. The chain's CDR3 is CASSQVGTGFVHEQYF. CDR3 bases: TGTGCCAGCAGCCAAGTCGGGACAGGGTTTGTCCACGAGCAGTACTTC.

The chain is built from TRBV5-5 and TRBJ2-3; 7 nucleotides match TRBD1. The CDR3 loop spans 14 amino acids. Trimming at V came to 5 bases and at J to 4 bases, leaving 7 bases not matched to a gene. Germline loops: CDR1 SGHKS, CDR2 YYEKEE (reference sequence). CDR3 loop: CASRPGQRADTQYF. CDR3 bases: TGTGCCAGCAGACCGGGACAGAGGGCAGATACGCAGTATTTT.

This chain links TRBV2 with TRBJ2-7; 14 nucleotides align to TRBD2. The CDR3 has 16 residues. Germline V gene data show CDR1 as SNHLY and CDR2 as FYNNEI. V was clipped by 6 bases and J by 0 bases; unmatched bases: 4. CDR3 loop: CASRGLAGGSSYEQYF. The CDR3 coding sequence is TGTGCCAGCAGAGGACTAGCGGGGGGTAGCTCCTACGAGCAGTACTTC.

This clone was seen a few times. The V and J genes are TRBV29-1 and TRBJ1-5; D perhaps matches TRBD1 (6 bases). The CDR3 is 17 amino acids. Germline CDR1 SQVTM, CDR2 ANQGSEA. V was cut by 4 bases and J by 0 bases, with 19 bases left in between. The CDR3 region is CSVVFLYPGDSNQPQHF. CDR3 in DNA: TGCAGCGTTGTCTTCCTTTACCCAGGGGATAGCAATCAGCCCCAGCATTTT.

V and J are TRBV5-1 and TRBJ1-6; D is ambiguous. Germline CDR1 reads SGHRS; CDR2 reads YFSETQ. Trimming shortened V by 3 bases and J by 8 bases, and 15 bases separated the two germline ends. The CDR3 loop spans 15 amino acids. This CDR3 reads CASSSQVVGDSPLHF. The CDR3 DNA reads TGCGCCAGCAGCTCCCAGGTCGTTGGGGATTCACCCCTCCACTTT.

The chain joins TRBV2 to TRBJ2-1; 12 bases are shared with TRBD2. The CDR3 contains 16 residues. Germline V gene data show CDR1 as SNHLY and CDR2 as FYNNEI. Trimming cost V 4 bases and J 7 bases; bases outside gene matches: 8. DNA of the CDR3: TGTGCCAGCAGTGGGGCTAGCGGGGGGGCTTTAAATGAGCAGTTCTTC. Protein: CASSGASGGALNEQFF. The variable domain in full, with the rest retrieved from reference TRBV2 and TRBJ2-1, is EPEVTQTPSHQVTQMGQEVILRCVPISNHLYFYWYRQILGQKVEFLVSFYNNEISEKSEIFDDQFSVERPDGSNFTLKIRSTKLEDSAMYFCASSGASGGALNEQFFGPGTRLTVL.

This sequence joins TRBV19 and TRBJ2-4; D ambiguous. The V end lost 5 bases, the J end lost 6 bases, and 14 bases lay between the germline ends. The CDR3 length is 14 residues. CDR1 LNHDA and CDR2 SQIVND come from the germline V gene (reference sequence). The CDR3 sequence: CASSPPTTRNIQYF. The CDR3 DNA sequence: TGTGCCAGTAGTCCCCCCACAACGAGAAACATTCAGTACTTC.

V gene TRBV12-3 or TRBV12-4 combines with J gene TRBJ1-2; 8 bases match TRBD1. J lost 8 bases, V lost 5 bases, and 7 bases had no gene match. The CDR3 loop spans 13 amino acids. The chain's CDR3 is CASSPGGITGYTF. As DNA, the CDR3 is TGTGCCAGCAGTCCAGGGGGCATTACAGGCTACACCTTC.

This rearrangement joins TRBV21-1 to TRBJ2-7; TRBD2 is taken as the D call from the table, unchecked against the DNA. TRBV21-1 is labeled a pseudogene. This CDR3 has 16 residues. The DNA of the CDR3 is TGTGCCAGCAGCAAAGCTCATGGCCGGACTCGAGAACAGCTTAACTTC. Its protein is CASSKAHGRTREQLNF.

The chain couples TRBV29-1 to TRBJ1-2; TRBD1 matches 11 bases. CDR3 length equals 15 residues. Germline CDR1 SQVTM, CDR2 ANQGSEA. With 2 bases clipped from V and 5 bases from J, the junction kept 7 bases outside the gene matches. The CDR3 spells CSVESGQGGGYGYTF. DNA for the CDR3: TGCAGCGTTGAATCGGGACAGGGGGGTGGGTATGGCTACACCTTC.

The CDR3 DNA reads TGTGCCAGCAAGCTAAGGGGGGCCAACGTCCTGACTTTC. Translated: CASKLRGANVLTF. The rearrangement joins TRBV6-5 to TRBJ2-6; D is unresolved. CDR3 length equals 13 residues. Germline values: CDR1 MNHEY, CDR2 SVGAGI. Trimming pared 7 bases from V and 4 bases from J, leaving 8 bases between.

This chain joins TRBV19 and TRBJ2-2, with D perhaps assigned TRBD1 or TRBD2 (5 bases each). Trimming took off 6 bases at V and 2 bases at J, with 10 bases between the two ends. Germline CDR1 and CDR2: LNHDA and SQIVND (reference sequence). CDR3 length equals 14 residues. The CDR3 region is CASRFGTNTGELFF. The CDR3 nucleotides are TGTGCCAGTAGGTTCGGGACCAACACCGGGGAGCTGTTTTTT.

The J gene is TRBJ1-2, the V gene TRBV6-5; D is possibly TRBD1 (6 bases). Deletions cut 2 bases from V and 4 bases from J, with 11 bases between. This CDR3 comprises 14 residues. Germline CDR1 is MNHEY and CDR2 is SVGAGI. The CDR3 nucleotides are TGTGCCAGCAGTTACACCACAGGGACCTATGGCTACACCTTC. Residues: CASSYTTGTYGYTF.

This rearrangement joins TRBV5-4 to TRBJ2-7; D remains unclear. Trimming pared 4 bases from V and 6 bases from J, leaving 14 bases between. Germline assignment: CDR1 SGHNT and CDR2 YYREEE (reference sequence). This CDR3 contains 13 residues. The CDR3 nucleotides read TGTGCCAGCAGCCGGGCCGAGCTGCCCGAGCAGTACTTC. This gives the protein CASSRAELPEQYF.

The chain uses TRBV30 and TRBJ1-5, with TRBD1 as a possible D gene (5 bases). Germline CDR1 and CDR2: GTSNPN and SVGIG (reference sequence). The V end lost 5 bases, the J end lost 9 bases, and 29 bases lay between the germline ends. The length of the CDR3 is 17 residues. The CDR3 region is CAWSSRLEWAQGRPQHF. DNA for the CDR3: TGTGCCTGGTCTTCCCGATTAGAATGGGCCCAGGGACGGCCCCAGCATTTT.

The V gene is TRBV2, the J gene TRBJ1-1; 8 bases align to TRBD1. V lost 6 bases, J lost 6 bases, and 9 bases stayed unmatched. The CDR3 length is 14 residues. CDR1 SNHLY and CDR2 FYNNEI come from the germline V gene. CDR3 nucleotides: TGTGCCAGCAGAACAGACAGGGGTTTGGCTGAAGCTTTCTTT. Amino acids: CASRTDRGLAEAFF.

The chain uses TRBV6-1 and TRBJ2-5; no firm D call. Germline CDR1 and CDR2: MNHNS and SASEGT. V lost 2 bases and J 5 bases, leaving 12 bases between the germline ends. This CDR3 contains 14 residues. DNA for the CDR3: TGTGCCAGCAGTGAAATGAAGGGATCTGAGACCCAGTACTTC. It specifies CASSEMKGSETQYF.

This clone was seen a handful of times. This sequence joins TRBV14 and TRBJ2-5, with D unresolved. V shed 4 bases and J shed 1 base, with 16 bases lying between them. CDR3 length: 16 residues. CDR1 is SGHDN, CDR2 FVKESK, per germline. The CDR3 DNA reads as TGTGCCAGCAGCCGTACGGCCAGGAGTTCCCAAGAGACCCAGTACTTC. Protein product: CASSRTARSSQETQYF.

V and J are TRBV29-1 and TRBJ1-1, with 10 nucleotides matching TRBD1. The CDR3 is 14 residues long. Trimming cost V 7 bases and J 5 bases; bases outside gene matches: 10. CDR1 is SQVTM, CDR2 ANQGSEA, per germline. This CDR3 is CSARRDRGSTEAFF. The CDR3 nucleotides read TGCAGCGCCAGAAGGGACAGGGGATCGACTGAAGCTTTCTTT.

The rearrangement uses TRBV7-9 and TRBJ1-1; 8 bases are a match to TRBD1. J was trimmed by 1 base and V by 3 bases; bases with no gene match: 1. Germline-derived CDR1 and CDR2 are SEHNR and FQNEAQ (reference sequence). There are 14 residues in the CDR3. CDR3 residues: CASSLGTGNTEAFF. CDR3 coding DNA: TGTGCCAGCAGCTTGGGGACAGGGAACACTGAAGCTTTCTTT.

This clone was observed a handful of times. The chain combines TRBV19 with TRBJ1-1; tentatively, D is TRBD1 (5 bases). Trimming left V 5 bases short and J 8 bases short, with 12 bases between. Germline V gives CDR1 LNHDA, CDR2 SQIVND (reference sequence). CDR3 length: 12 amino acids. CDR3 bases: TGTGCCAGTAGTCTACTTGGGGCCGAAGCTTTCTTT. Its translation is CASSLLGAEAFF.

The DNA of the CDR3 is TGCGCCAGCAGCCTTCGGACAGGGAGCTCTGGAAACACCATATATTTT. Residues: CASSLRTGSSGNTIYF. This chain uses TRBV4-1 with TRBJ1-3, with TRBD1 matching over 8 bases. V lost 4 bases to trimming and J lost 0 bases; unmatched junction nucleotides: 5. The germline V gene has CDR1 MGHRA and CDR2 YSYEKL. The CDR3 is made up of 16 amino acids.

The gene calls are TRBV5-1 and TRBJ1-4; a weak D match, TRBD1 (6 bases). Germline CDR1 is SGHRS and CDR2 is YFSETQ. V lost 0 bases, J lost 3 bases, and 12 bases lay in between. The CDR3 totals 16 residues. The DNA for the CDR3 is TGCGCCAGCAGCTTGGAGGGGGAGGTAGCTAATGAAAAACTGTTTTTT. Translated: CASSLEGEVANEKLFF.

The chain combines TRBV10-1 with TRBJ2-1; TRBD2 matches 9 bases. J gave up 4 bases and V 4 bases, and 5 bases lay outside the gene matches. Germline V gene lookup returns CDR1 WNHNN and CDR2 SYGVQD (reference sequence). There are 15 residues in the CDR3. CDR3 in amino acids: CASSAAAGGYNEQFF. The DNA of the CDR3 is TGCGCCAGCAGTGCCGCAGCGGGGGGTTACAATGAGCAGTTCTTC.